This T cell receptor beta chain was sequenced in a study of blood T cell repertoires in COVID-19. Overall study context: The United States, Italy and Spain were the sources of the acute and convalescent COVID-19 samples. The analysed material was cDNA or gDNA that came from T cells, B-cell-depleted T cells, or PBMCs.

This clone was seen a few times. Original data processing: For nucleated cells, counts were estimated from reference gene primer amplification. Here immunoSEQ multiplex PCR was the method, and the copy in TCRdb shows in-frame clones only, minus some. That table furnishes V, J and clone size, whereas the DNA furnished D and trimming. The table lists hundreds of thousands of clones, about 80% of them singletons. The CDR3 contains 16 residues. V was pared by 0 bases and J by 10 bases, with 11 bases of the junction left unmatched. The germline V gene encodes CDR1 LGHNA and CDR2 YNFKEQ. This TCR came from a man of 80 years or more with acute or convalescent COVID-19. The source material was peripheral blood. The chain employs TRBV4-2 and TRBJ2-7; 11 positions agree with TRBD2. CDR3 region: CASSQDPASGRTSQYF. Here the CDR3 DNA reads TGTGCCAGCAGCCAAGATCCGGCTAGCGGGAGGACCTCCCAGTACTTC.